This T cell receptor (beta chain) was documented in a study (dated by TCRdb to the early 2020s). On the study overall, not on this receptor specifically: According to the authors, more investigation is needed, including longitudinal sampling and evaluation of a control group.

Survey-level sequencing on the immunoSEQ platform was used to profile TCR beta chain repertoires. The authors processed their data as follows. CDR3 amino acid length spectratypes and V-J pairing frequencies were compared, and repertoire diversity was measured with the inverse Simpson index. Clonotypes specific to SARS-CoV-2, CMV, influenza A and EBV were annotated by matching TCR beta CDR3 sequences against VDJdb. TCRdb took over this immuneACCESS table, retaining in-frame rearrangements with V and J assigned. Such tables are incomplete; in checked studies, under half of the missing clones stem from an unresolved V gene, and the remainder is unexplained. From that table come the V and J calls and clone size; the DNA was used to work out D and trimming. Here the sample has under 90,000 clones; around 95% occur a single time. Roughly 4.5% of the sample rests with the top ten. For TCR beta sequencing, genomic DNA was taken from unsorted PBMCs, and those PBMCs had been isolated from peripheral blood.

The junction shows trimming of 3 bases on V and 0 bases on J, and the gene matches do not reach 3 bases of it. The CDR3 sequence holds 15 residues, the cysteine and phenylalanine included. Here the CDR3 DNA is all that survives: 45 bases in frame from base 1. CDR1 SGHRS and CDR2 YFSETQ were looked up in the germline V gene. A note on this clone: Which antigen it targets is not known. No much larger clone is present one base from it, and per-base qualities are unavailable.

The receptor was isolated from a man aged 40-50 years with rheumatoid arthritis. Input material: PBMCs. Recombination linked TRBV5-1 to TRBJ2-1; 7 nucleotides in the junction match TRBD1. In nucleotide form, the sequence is TGCGCCAGCAGCTCACCAGGGGGCTCCTACAATGAGCAGTTCTTC. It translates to CASSSPGGSYNEQFF.